The 18 T cell receptor beta chains in this list originate from one sample, sequenced in a study of control samples from healthy donors and cancer patients. Generated by immunoSEQ multiplex PCR, the TCRdb table keeps only in-frame clones and is missing some. The table has some 120,000 clones, about nine tenths seen once. Material for sequencing was blood. These receptors all come from a man aged 18 to 29 in good health.

V and J are TRBV3-1 (or the pseudogene TRBV3-2) and TRBJ2-6; D unclear. Deletions cut 1 base from V and 4 bases from J, with 14 bases between. The CDR3 length is 17 residues. Per germline, CDR1 LGHDT and CDR2 YNNKEL (reference sequence). CDR3 amino acids: CASSQAASSEGANVLTF. In DNA form, the CDR3 reads TGTGCCAGCAGCCAAGCGGCCTCCTCCGAAGGGGCCAACGTCCTGACTTTC.

This clone was counted once. This chain joins TRBV4-1 and TRBJ2-3; unclear D gene. The CDR3 loop spans 14 amino acids. The V end was cut by 0 bases, the J end by 3 bases, with 7 bases between. In germline, CDR1 is MGHRA, CDR2 YSYEKL. CDR3 sequence reads: CASSQEGSTDTQYF. CDR3 nucleotide sequence: TGCGCCAGCAGCCAAGAAGGCAGTACAGATACGCAGTATTTT.

The chain joins TRBV11-1 to TRBJ2-1; 9 nucleotides agree with TRBD2. The CDR3 runs to 16 residues. Trimming took 5 bases from V and 9 from J; bases not matched to a gene: 14. Looked up from germline, CDR1 is SGHAT and CDR2 is FQDESV (reference sequence). CDR3 residues: CASSHIAGVDKGEQFF. In DNA form, the CDR3 reads TGTGCCAGCAGCCATATAGCGGGAGTGGACAAAGGTGAGCAGTTCTTC.

The rearrangement uses TRBV24-1 and TRBJ1-5; D may be TRBD1 (5 bases). The CDR3 extends over 19 amino acids. V dropped 3 bases and J dropped 0 bases, with 20 bases sitting between them. Germline V gene data show CDR1 as KGHDR and CDR2 as SFDVKD. CDR3 residues: CATSDLFPDRLDSNQPQHF. The CDR3 DNA follows: TGTGCCACCAGTGATCTCTTTCCAGACAGACTAGATAGCAATCAGCCCCAGCATTTT.

This clone came up once. The chain employs TRBV10-1 and TRBJ2-2; D unresolved. This CDR3 region has 13 residues. The germline CDR1 and CDR2 sequences are WNHNN and SYGVQD (reference sequence). Trimming took off 3 bases at V and 3 bases at J, with 5 bases between the two ends. The CDR3 here is CASSERDTGELFF. The CDR3 nucleotides read TGCGCCAGCAGTGAACGGGACACCGGGGAGCTGTTTTTT.

This clone was observed a single time. The V gene is TRBV2, the J gene TRBJ1-1, with D unresolved. Trimming removed 4 bases from V and 1 base from J, with 7 bases in between. CDR1 is SNHLY and CDR2 is FYNNEI in the germline V gene. The CDR3 length is 13 residues. The CDR3 nucleotides read TGTGCCAGCAGTGCACCCGCGAACACTGAAGCTTTCTTT. This encodes CASSAPANTEAFF.

The chain recombines TRBV28 with TRBJ2-5; 7 nucleotides match TRBD2. Germline V CDR1 and CDR2: MDHEN, SYDVKM. The CDR3 contains 15 residues. The J segment lost 5 bases and the V segment lost 6 bases, leaving 12 bases of the junction unmatched. The CDR3 coding sequence is TGTGCCAGCAGGCGCGTGGGGGGGATGGGTGAGACCCAGTACTTC. Translating gives CASRRVGGMGETQYF.

The V gene is TRBV28, the J gene TRBJ2-7, with 10 bases that match TRBD1. Germline trimming cut 8 bases from V and 4 bases from J; bases unmatched to any gene: 11. Germline lookup yields CDR1 MDHEN and CDR2 SYDVKM. This CDR3 contains 15 residues. The CDR3 sequence is CASRSGTGVIYEQYF. Written as DNA, the CDR3 is TGTGCCAGCCGGTCCGGGACAGGGGTGATTTACGAGCAGTACTTC.

V usage is TRBV5-1 and J usage is TRBJ2-7; 7 nucleotides line up with TRBD1. This CDR3 contains 16 residues. Germline assignment: CDR1 SGHRS and CDR2 YFSETQ. The ends lost 6 bases at V and 3 bases at J; junction bases unmatched: 15. This chain's CDR3 is CASKPNQGTECYEQYV. In DNA form, the CDR3 reads TGCGCCAGCAAACCTAACCAGGGGACAGAGTGCTACGAGCAGTACGTC.

V and J are TRBV19 and TRBJ2-3; D uncertain. This CDR3 region has 14 residues. CDR1 is LNHDA and CDR2 is SQIVND in the germline V gene (reference sequence). Trimming removed 8 bases at V and 1 base at J, with 13 bases between. As DNA, the CDR3 is TGTGCCAGTCTGGACCGACGAGGCACAGATACGCAGTATTTT. It yields the protein CASLDRRGTDTQYF.

This chain links TRBV6-2 or TRBV6-3 with TRBJ2-3; perhaps TRBD1 as D (6 bases). V lost 2 bases and J 2 bases, leaving 11 bases between the germline ends. The CDR3 contains 15 residues. Germline CDR1 MNHEY, CDR2 SVGEGT. The CDR3 DNA is TGTGCCAGCAGTTACGTACAGGGATCCACAGATACGCAGTATTTT. Residues: CASSYVQGSTDTQYF.

This clone was counted a few times. The chain carries TRBV6-5 and TRBJ1-2; 9 bases agree with TRBD1. The CDR3 extends over 14 amino acids. Germline loops: CDR1 MNHEY, CDR2 SVGAGI. The ends lost 4 bases at V and 4 bases at J; junction bases unmatched: 4. CDR3 nucleotide sequence: TGTGCCAGCAGTTGGGACAGGGAGAGCTATGGCTACACCTTC. Encoded protein: CASSWDRESYGYTF.

This clone has just a few counts. The chain carries TRBV5-3 and TRBJ2-7, with 10 bases matching TRBD2. TRBV5-3 is an ORF, with its function uncertain. The V gene end was trimmed by 4 bases and the J gene end by 3 bases; junction bases not matched to a gene: 10. The CDR3 has 16 residues. CDR3: CARSNEIAGGGYEQYV. Written as DNA, the CDR3 is TGTGCCAGAAGCAATGAGATAGCGGGGGGAGGCTACGAGCAGTACGTC.

The chain couples TRBV19 to TRBJ1-2; D is possibly TRBD1 (5 bases). The germline CDR1 and CDR2 sequences are LNHDA and SQIVND (reference sequence). The CDR3 length is 17 residues. V was shortened by 4 bases and J by 0 bases, with 18 bases between the two germline ends. For the CDR3, the DNA is TGTGCCAGTAGTAGATACGGGGACCAGGAATCTAACTATGGCTACACCTTC. Its protein product is CASSRYGDQESNYGYTF.

CDR3 sequence: CASTKGQDQPQHF. DNA for the CDR3: TGTGCCAGTACCAAAGGGCAAGATCAGCCCCAGCATTTT. The chain recombines TRBV19 with TRBJ1-5, with D unclear. The length of the CDR3 is 13 residues. The V gene's germline CDR1 is LNHDA and CDR2 SQIVND (reference sequence). V was trimmed by 7 bases and J by 5 bases, leaving 12 bases between them.

The chain links TRBV6-5 to TRBJ1-6, with D uncertain. The CDR3 spans 11 residues. Germline V gene sequence: CDR1 MNHEY, CDR2 SVGAGI. With 4 bases removed from V and 13 bases from J, the gap between germline ends came to 8 bases. CDR3 sequence: CASSLGLPLHF. In nucleotides, the CDR3 is TGTGCCAGCAGTTTAGGACTGCCCCTCCACTTT.

Here the CDR3 DNA reads TGCGCCAGCAGCCGGCAGGGAGACAGGGGGCTTGGGGAGCAGTTCTTC. The encoded protein is CASSRQGDRGLGEQFF. The chain has TRBV5-1 and TRBJ2-1; 10 bases match TRBD1. This CDR3 has 16 residues. Germline CDR1 and CDR2: SGHRS and YFSETQ. V trimming: 4 bases; J trimming: 10 bases; junction bases outside the gene matches: 14.

The chain uses TRBV5-1 and TRBJ2-7; 11 nucleotides agree with TRBD1. After removal of 4 bases from V and 6 bases from J, the junction contained 6 bases not matched to a gene. The CDR3 has 14 amino acids. The germline gives CDR1 SGHRS, CDR2 YFSETQ. The CDR3 region is CASSPGQGAGEQYF. The CDR3 DNA reads TGCGCCAGCAGCCCTGGACAGGGGGCAGGCGAGCAGTACTTC.